A selection of T cell receptor beta chains follows, all from one sample in a study of T cell responses to AZD1222 COVID-19 vaccine. The protocol was immunoSEQ multiplex PCR, while the TCRdb copy is restricted to in-frame clones and leaves out a portion. The table lists about 73,000 clones, nearly 90% of them singletons, with 7% to 10% in the top ten. Sequencing used peripheral blood, obtained 28 days after the second AZD1222 dose. These receptors came from an adult who received the AZD1222 COVID-19 vaccine. The CDR3 runs from the conserved cysteine through the conserved F or W. D genes are given only for firm matches. Expanded clones get a size class; other rows say once, few or many, or leave the size out.

clone size	V gene	J gene	D gene	CDR3 protein	CDR3 DNA
.	TRBV5-1	TRBJ1-2	.	CASSLDVGHGYGYTF	TGCGCCAGCAGCTTGGATGTAGGACACGGCTATGGCTACACCTTC
.	TRBV11-3	TRBJ2-2	TRBD2	CASRITAGDGEAGELFF	TGTGCCAGCAGAATTACCGCGGGGGATGGTGAGGCCGGGGAGCTGTTTTTT
.	TRBV11-3	TRBJ2-1	.	CASSVDGTNEQFF	TGTGCCAGCAGCGTGGACGGAACCAATGAGCAGTTCTTC
.	TRBV7-8	TRBJ2-3	.	CASSLNPPPDTQYF	TGTGCCAGCAGCTTAAACCCCCCCCCGGATACGCAGTATTTT
.	TRBV7-3	TRBJ1-1	.	CASSFSRDGEAFF	TGTGCCAGCAGCTTCTCCAGGGATGGTGAAGCTTTCTTT
.	TRBV19	TRBJ1-3	.	CASSLGVISGNTIYF	TGTGCCAGTAGTCTGGGGGTTATCTCTGGAAACACCATATATTTT
.	TRBV5-1	TRBJ1-2	TRBD1	CASSSAPGQKSYGYTF	TGCGCCAGCAGCTCCGCCCCGGGACAGAAGAGCTATGGCTACACCTTC
once	TRBV7-9	TRBJ2-2	.	CAMPAGTGELFF	TGTGCCATGCCCGCCGGGACCGGGGAGCTGTTTTTT
.	TRBV29-1	TRBJ2-5	.	CSVKEFRLVGETQYF	TGCAGCGTTAAGGAGTTTAGGTTGGTCGGAGAGACCCAGTACTTC
.	TRBV15	TRBJ1-5	.	CATSGSGEYSNQPQHF	TGTGCCACCAGCGGGTCAGGGGAATATAGCAATCAGCCCCAGCATTTT
.	TRBV18	TRBJ1-5	.	CASSPTRSGLSNQPQHF	TGTGCCAGCTCACCCACCCGGTCGGGTCTTAGCAATCAGCCCCAGCATTTT
once	TRBV24-1	TRBJ1-2	.	CATSSGRIYGYTF	TGTGCCACCAGTTCCGGACGTATTTATGGCTACACCTTC
.	TRBV19	TRBJ2-3	.	CASSISGTISTDTQYF	TGTGCCAGTAGTATTTCGGGGACAATTTCCACAGATACGCAGTATTTT
.	TRBV6-5	TRBJ2-7	.	CASSPGSTYEQYF	TGTGCCAGCAGTCCGGGATCTACCTACGAGCAGTACTTC
.	TRBV11-2	TRBJ1-1	TRBD1	CASSLTGPEDTEAFF	TGTGCCAGCAGCTTGACAGGGCCGGAAGACACTGAAGCTTTCTTT
once	TRBV5-5	TRBJ1-3	.	CASSRDPRTGNTIYF	TGTGCCAGCAGCCGGGACCCCAGAACCGGAAACACCATATATTTT
.	TRBV20-1	TRBJ1-5	.	CSASTGFRGNQPQHF	TGCAGTGCTAGTACAGGGTTTAGGGGCAATCAGCCCCAGCATTTT
once	TRBV7-3	TRBJ2-1	TRBD2	CASSRGGNEQFF	TGTGCCAGCAGCCGCGGGGGAAATGAGCAGTTCTTC
.	TRBV7-2	TRBJ1-4	.	CASSPYPGAREKLFF	TGTGCCAGCAGCCCTTACCCAGGGGCGCGTGAAAAACTGTTTTTT
.	TRBV5-4	TRBJ1-1	TRBD1	CASSPTHGAGGGRNTEAFF	TGTGCCAGCAGCCCCACTCATGGGGCAGGGGGCGGCAGGAACACTGAAGCTTTCTTT
.	TRBV10-2	TRBJ2-3	TRBD2	CASSGRGAGGVDTQYF	TGCGCCAGCAGTGGTCGGGGAGCGGGAGGTGTAGATACGCAGTATTTT
.	TRBV2	TRBJ2-2	.	CASGQTGTGELFF	TGTGCCAGCGGGCAGACAGGAACCGGGGAGCTGTTTTTT
.	TRBV18	TRBJ2-1	.	CASSPVTYNEQFF	TGTGCCAGCTCACCTGTAACCTACAATGAGCAGTTCTTC
.	TRBV28	TRBJ1-2	TRBD1	CASSLSGGYGYTF	TGTGCCAGCAGTTTATCAGGGGGGTATGGCTACACCTTC
.	TRBV18	TRBJ1-2	.	CASSPARVGYGYTF	TGTGCCAGCTCACCAGCCAGGGTGGGGTATGGCTACACCTTC
once	TRBV7-2	TRBJ2-5	TRBD1	CASSLGDRDRETQYF	TGTGCCAGCAGCCTGGGGGACAGGGACAGGGAGACCCAGTACTTC
.	TRBV19	TRBJ1-2	.	CASSSGTAIYGYTF	TGTGCCAGTAGTAGTGGGACGGCAATCTATGGCTACACCTTC
.	TRBV7-3	TRBJ1-6	.	CASSSEYNSPLHF	TGTGCCAGCAGCTCAGAGTATAATTCACCCCTCCACTTT
.	TRBV4-2	TRBJ1-2	.	CASSQDWPGSNYGYTF	TGTGCCAGCAGCCAAGATTGGCCAGGGTCTAACTATGGCTACACCTTC
.	TRBV21-1	TRBJ2-5	.	CASSKNETQYF	TGTGCCAGCAGCAAAAACGAGACCCAGTACTTC
.	TRBV5-4	TRBJ2-3	TRBD2	CASSLVSSGRQGSTDTQYF	TGTGCCAGCAGCTTGGTCTCTAGCGGCCGCCAGGGATCTACAGATACGCAGTATTTT
.	TRBV27	TRBJ2-5	TRBD2	CASSPISGLGGTQYF	TGTGCCAGCAGTCCGATCTCGGGACTAGGAGGGACCCAGTACTTC
.	TRBV7-6	TRBJ2-2	.	CASSFRRNGELFF	TGTGCCAGCAGCTTTCGTAGGAACGGGGAGCTGTTTTTT
.	TRBV9	TRBJ1-1	TRBD1	CASSVALRTGDTEAFF	TGTGCCAGCAGCGTAGCTCTTAGGACAGGGGACACTGAAGCTTTCTTT
.	TRBV14	TRBJ1-2	.	CASSPLWGPLSSNYGYTF	TGTGCCAGCAGCCCGCTGTGGGGGCCCCTATCCTCTAACTATGGCTACACCTTC
.	TRBV28	TRBJ2-3	.	CASSFGPDTQYF	TGTGCCAGCAGTTTTGGGCCAGATACGCAGTATTTT
.	TRBV9	TRBJ1-2	.	CASSPGTGNYGYTF	TGTGCCAGCAGCCCCGGAACAGGGAACTATGGCTACACCTTC
.	TRBV7-3	TRBJ2-3	.	CASSFGGTTDTQYF	TGTGCCAGCAGCTTTGGGGGGACCACAGATACGCAGTATTTT
once	TRBV7-6	TRBJ2-5	TRBD1	CASSLGPGQGQETQYF	TGTGCCAGCAGCTTAGGTCCGGGACAGGGACAAGAGACCCAGTACTTC
once	TRBV20-1	TRBJ2-5	.	CSASGETQYF	TGCAGTGCTAGCGGGGAGACCCAGTACTTC
.	TRBV6-1	TRBJ2-7	.	CASSEIWTEQYF	TGTGCCAGCAGTGAAATTTGGACTGAGCAGTACTTC
.	TRBV11-2	TRBJ1-6	TRBD1	CASSRLGDRVWPLHF	TGTGCCAGCAGCCGCCTTGGGGACAGGGTTTGGCCCCTCCACTTT
.	TRBV7-9	TRBJ1-5	.	CASSLWQGGTSNQPQHF	TGTGCCAGCAGCTTATGGCAAGGTGGGACGAGCAATCAGCCCCAGCATTTT
once	TRBV5-1	TRBJ1-1	.	CASSLEGANTEAFF	TGCGCCAGCAGCTTGGAAGGGGCGAACACTGAAGCTTTCTTT
.	TRBV5-4	TRBJ1-4	.	CASSLRGGSVTNEKLFF	TGTGCCAGCAGCTTGCGGGGGGGCTCAGTAACTAATGAAAAACTGTTTTTT
.	TRBV10-3	TRBJ2-1	.	CAISESRNEQFF	TGTGCCATCAGTGAGTCGAGGAATGAGCAGTTCTTC
.	TRBV6-4	TRBJ2-5	TRBD1	CASPRQGARETQYF	TGTGCCAGCCCTAGACAGGGGGCTAGGGAGACCCAGTACTTC
.	TRBV24-1	TRBJ1-1	.	CATSAPGRTEAFF	TGTGCCACCAGTGCTCCGGGGAGGACTGAAGCTTTCTTT